This T cell receptor (beta chain) is drawn from a study of cytomegalovirus exposure and HLA in healthy donors. The PCR had 60 Vbeta and 13 Jbeta primers. TCRdb's copy holds only in-frame clones and misses some; the assay was immunoSEQ multiplex PCR. The sample records over 70,000 clones, roughly 63% being singletons. Concerning this clone itself: The antigen remains unidentified.

Germline assignment: CDR1 LNHDA and CDR2 SQIVND (reference sequence). The CDR3 is made up of 16 amino acids. V lost 1 base and J lost 0, with 10 bases in between. Study-wide results and caveats: Altogether, 150 to 200 TCR beta chains were recorded as cytomegalovirus-associated.

Though nominally healthy at sampling, donors likely had unrecorded immune exposures. This clonotype was obtained from a woman aged 45-59 years in good health and CMV-seropositive. The sequencing sample was made of PBMCs. The chain uses TRBV19 and TRBJ1-5, with no clear D. CDR3 protein: CASSIGRDYSNQPQHF. The CDR3 coding sequence is TGTGCCAGTAGTATAGGGAGAGATTATAGCAATCAGCCCCAGCATTTT.